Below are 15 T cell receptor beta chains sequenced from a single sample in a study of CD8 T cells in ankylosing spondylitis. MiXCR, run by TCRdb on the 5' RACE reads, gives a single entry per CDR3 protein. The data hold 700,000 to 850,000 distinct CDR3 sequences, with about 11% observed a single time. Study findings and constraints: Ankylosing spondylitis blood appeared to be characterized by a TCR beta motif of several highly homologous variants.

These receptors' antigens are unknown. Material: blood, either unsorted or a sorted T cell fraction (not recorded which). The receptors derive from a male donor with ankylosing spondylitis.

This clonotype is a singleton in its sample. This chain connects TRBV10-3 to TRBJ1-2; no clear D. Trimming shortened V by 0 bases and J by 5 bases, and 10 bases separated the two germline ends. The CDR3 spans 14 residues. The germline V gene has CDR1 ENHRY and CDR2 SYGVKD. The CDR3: CAISESGGKYGYTF. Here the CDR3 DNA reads TGTGCCATCAGTGAGTCGGGCGGGAAATATGGCTACACCTTC.

CDR3 sequence: CASSSYLYRDSGNTIYF. CDR3 nucleotides: TGTGCCAGCAGCTCCTACCTCTACAGGGACTCTGGAAACACCATATATTTT. The chain carries TRBV5-6 and TRBJ1-3; a weak D match, TRBD1 (6 bases). The length of the CDR3 is 17 residues. From germline, CDR1 is SGHDT and CDR2 YYEEEE. V lost 3 bases and J lost 0, with 16 bases in between.

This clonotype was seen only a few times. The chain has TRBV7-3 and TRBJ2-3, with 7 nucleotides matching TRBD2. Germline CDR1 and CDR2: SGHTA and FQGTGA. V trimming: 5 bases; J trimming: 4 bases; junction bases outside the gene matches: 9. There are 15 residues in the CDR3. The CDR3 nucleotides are TGTGCCAGCAGCCGCGGGACTACCGTTCCAGATACGCAGTATTTT. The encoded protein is CASSRGTTVPDTQYF.

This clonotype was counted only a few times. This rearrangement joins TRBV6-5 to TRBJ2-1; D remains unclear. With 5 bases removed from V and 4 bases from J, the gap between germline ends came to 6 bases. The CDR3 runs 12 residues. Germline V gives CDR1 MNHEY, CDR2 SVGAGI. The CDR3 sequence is CASSKGYNEQFF. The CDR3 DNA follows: TGTGCCAGCAGTAAAGGATACAATGAGCAGTTCTTC.

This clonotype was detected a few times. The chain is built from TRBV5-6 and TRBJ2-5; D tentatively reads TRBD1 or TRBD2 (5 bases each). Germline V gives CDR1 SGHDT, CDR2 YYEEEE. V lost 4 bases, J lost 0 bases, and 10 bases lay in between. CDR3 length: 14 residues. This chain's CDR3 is CASSRGLYQETQYF. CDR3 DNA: TGTGCCAGCAGCCGGGGCCTGTACCAAGAGACCCAGTACTTC.

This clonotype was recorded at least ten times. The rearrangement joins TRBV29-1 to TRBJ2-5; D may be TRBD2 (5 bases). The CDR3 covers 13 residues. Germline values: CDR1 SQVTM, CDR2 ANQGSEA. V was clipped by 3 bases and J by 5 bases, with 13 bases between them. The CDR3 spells CSVERAAWETQYF. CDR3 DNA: TGCAGCGTTGAGCGGGCAGCCTGGGAGACCCAGTACTTC.

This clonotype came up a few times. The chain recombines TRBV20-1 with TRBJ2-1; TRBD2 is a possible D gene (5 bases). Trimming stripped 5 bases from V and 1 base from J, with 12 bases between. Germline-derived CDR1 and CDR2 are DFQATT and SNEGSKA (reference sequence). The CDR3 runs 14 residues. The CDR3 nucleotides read TGCAGTGCTGATACGGACTTTTCCTACAATGAGCAGTTCTTC. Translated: CSADTDFSYNEQFF.

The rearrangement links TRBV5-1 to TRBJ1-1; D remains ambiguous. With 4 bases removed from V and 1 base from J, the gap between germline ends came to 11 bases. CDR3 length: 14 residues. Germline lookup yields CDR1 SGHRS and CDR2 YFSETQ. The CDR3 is CASSHATANTEAFF. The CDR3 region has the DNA TGCGCCAGCAGCCATGCCACAGCGAACACTGAAGCTTTCTTT.

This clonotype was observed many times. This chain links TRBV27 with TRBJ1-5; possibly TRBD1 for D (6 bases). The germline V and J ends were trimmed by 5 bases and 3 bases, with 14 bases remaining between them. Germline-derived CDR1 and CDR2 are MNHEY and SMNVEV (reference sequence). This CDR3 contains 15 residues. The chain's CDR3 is CASSRSRGTNQPQHF. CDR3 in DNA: TGTGCCAGCAGTCGATCGAGGGGGACCAATCAGCCCCAGCATTTT.

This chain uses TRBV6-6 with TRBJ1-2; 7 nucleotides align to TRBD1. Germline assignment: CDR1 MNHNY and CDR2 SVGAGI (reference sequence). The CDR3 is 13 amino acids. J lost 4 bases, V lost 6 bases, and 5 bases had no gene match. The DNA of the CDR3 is TGTGCCAGCAGGCAACGGGACAGCTATGGCTACACCTTC. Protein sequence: CASRQRDSYGYTF.

CDR3 coding DNA: TGTGCCAGCAGTTTTTTCTTCGGACTAGCGGGAGCCGCCTACGAGCAGTACTTC. Translated, it gives CASSFFFGLAGAAYEQYF. This chain joins TRBV28 and TRBJ2-7; 13 bases match TRBD2. Losses at the gene ends were 3 bases for V and 2 bases for J; bases not matched to a gene: 10. Germline CDR1 and CDR2: MDHEN and SYDVKM. The CDR3 consists of 18 residues.

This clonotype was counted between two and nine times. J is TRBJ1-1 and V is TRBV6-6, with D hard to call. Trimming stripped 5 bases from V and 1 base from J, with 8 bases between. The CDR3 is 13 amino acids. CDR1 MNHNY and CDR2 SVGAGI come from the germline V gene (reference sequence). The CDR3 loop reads CASSQMKNTEAFF. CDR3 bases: TGTGCCAGCAGTCAAATGAAGAACACTGAAGCTTTCTTT.

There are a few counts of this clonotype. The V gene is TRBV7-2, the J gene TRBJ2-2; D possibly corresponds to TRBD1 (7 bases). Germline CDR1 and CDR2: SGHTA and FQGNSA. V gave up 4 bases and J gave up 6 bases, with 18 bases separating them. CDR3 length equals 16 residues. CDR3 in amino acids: CASSSEGALSPGELFF. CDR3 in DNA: TGTGCCAGCAGCTCGGAGGGGGCCCTATCCCCCGGGGAGCTGTTTTTT. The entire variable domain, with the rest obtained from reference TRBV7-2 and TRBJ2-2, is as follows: GAGVSQSPSNKVTEKGKDVELRCDPISGHTALYWYRQSLGQGLEFLIYFQGNSAPDKSGLPSDRFSAERTGGSVSTLTIQRTQQEDSAVYLCASSSEGALSPGELFFGEGSRLTVL.

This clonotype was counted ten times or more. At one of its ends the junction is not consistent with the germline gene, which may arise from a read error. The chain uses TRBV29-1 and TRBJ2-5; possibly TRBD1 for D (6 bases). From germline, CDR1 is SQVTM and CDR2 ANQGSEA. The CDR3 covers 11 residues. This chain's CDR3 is CSVEAADSVSF. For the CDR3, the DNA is TGCAGCGTTGAAGCGGCGGACAGTGTGTCCTTC.

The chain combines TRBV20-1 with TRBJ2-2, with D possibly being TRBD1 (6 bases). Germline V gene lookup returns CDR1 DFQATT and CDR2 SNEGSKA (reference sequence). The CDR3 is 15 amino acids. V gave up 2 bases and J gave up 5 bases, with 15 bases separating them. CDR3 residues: CSARRQGPGTGELFF. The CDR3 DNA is TGCAGTGCTAGAAGGCAGGGGCCGGGAACCGGGGAGCTGTTTTTT.